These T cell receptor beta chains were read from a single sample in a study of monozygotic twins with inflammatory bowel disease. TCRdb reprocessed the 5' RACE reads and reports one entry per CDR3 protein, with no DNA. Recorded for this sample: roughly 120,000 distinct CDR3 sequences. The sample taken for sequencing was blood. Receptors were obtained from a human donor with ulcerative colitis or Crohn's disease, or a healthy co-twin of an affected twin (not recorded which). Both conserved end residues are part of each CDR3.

cdr3_aa: CASSQDSQSWVADTQYF
j_call: TRBJ2-3
v_call: TRBV4-3

cdr3_aa: CASNPTGITTDTQYF
j_call: TRBJ2-3
v_call: TRBV7-2

cdr3_aa: CASSAGTDKETQYF
j_call: TRBJ2-5
v_call: TRBV5-4

cdr3_aa: CASSLEWQGAIKYYEQYF
j_call: TRBJ2-7
v_call: TRBV5-1

cdr3_aa: CASSDPGTESYGYTF
j_call: TRBJ1-2
v_call: TRBV10-2

cdr3_aa: CASSLDYNSPLHF
j_call: TRBJ1-6
v_call: TRBV7-8

cdr3_aa: CASSWDGGMNTGELFF
j_call: TRBJ2-2
v_call: TRBV12-3/TRBV12-4

cdr3_aa: CASSLGAGRVAGFF
j_call: TRBJ2-1
v_call: TRBV7-8

cdr3_aa: CASSPLVTLLPYEQYF
j_call: TRBJ2-7
v_call: TRBV6-1

cdr3_aa: CSGRTGAADTQYF
j_call: TRBJ2-3
v_call: TRBV20-1

cdr3_aa: CASSPTGTGSKGELFF
j_call: TRBJ2-2
v_call: TRBV5-1

cdr3_aa: CATSREGANTDTQYF
j_call: TRBJ2-3
v_call: TRBV15

cdr3_aa: CSAEGGETQYF
j_call: TRBJ2-5
v_call: TRBV20-1

cdr3_aa: CSARDPQTSPVEQFF
j_call: TRBJ2-1
v_call: TRBV20-1

cdr3_aa: CASSSRTGLNEQFF
j_call: TRBJ2-1
v_call: TRBV11-2

cdr3_aa: CASSIPKRVSGNTIYF
j_call: TRBJ1-3
v_call: TRBV28

cdr3_aa: CSALHRGSGNTIYF
j_call: TRBJ1-3
v_call: TRBV20-1

cdr3_aa: CATGTSGRPSTDTQYF
j_call: TRBJ2-3
v_call: TRBV10-3

cdr3_aa: CASSPGQGTQPQHF
j_call: TRBJ1-5
v_call: TRBV5-5

cdr3_aa: CASSLGWGVGNQPQHF
j_call: TRBJ1-5
v_call: TRBV12-3/TRBV12-4

cdr3_aa: CASSPRGDGELFF
j_call: TRBJ2-2
v_call: TRBV7-2

cdr3_aa: CASTQPGQQYEQYF
j_call: TRBJ2-7
v_call: TRBV28

cdr3_aa: CSVSRGDRGQPQHF
j_call: TRBJ1-5
v_call: TRBV20-1

cdr3_aa: CASSTGNKGEQFF
j_call: TRBJ2-1
v_call: TRBV19

cdr3_aa: CASSLVTGAGNTIYF
j_call: TRBJ1-3
v_call: TRBV7-2

cdr3_aa: CASSLDSNNEQFF
j_call: TRBJ2-1
v_call: TRBV7-7

cdr3_aa: CASSALGVQETQYF
j_call: TRBJ2-5
v_call: TRBV5-1

cdr3_aa: CASSVGLAYNEQFF
j_call: TRBJ2-1
v_call: TRBV5-1

cdr3_aa: CASSFARGEAFF
j_call: TRBJ1-1
v_call: TRBV28

cdr3_aa: CSVEDGAPTNYGYTF
j_call: TRBJ1-2
v_call: TRBV29-1

cdr3_aa: CASSLASEGYGYTF
j_call: TRBJ1-2
v_call: TRBV5-1

cdr3_aa: CASSHPPGQDEKLFF
j_call: TRBJ1-4
v_call: TRBV3-1

cdr3_aa: CSSPGADTDTQYF
j_call: TRBJ2-3
v_call: TRBV29-1

cdr3_aa: CASSLFVGNTEAFF
j_call: TRBJ1-1
v_call: TRBV28

cdr3_aa: CASYSGRGSTEAFF
j_call: TRBJ1-1
v_call: TRBV18